The 6 T cell receptor beta chains below all came from one sample that was sequenced in a study of control samples from healthy donors and cancer patients. TCRdb's table, derived via immunoSEQ multiplex PCR, lists solely in-frame clones and lacks some. The sample lists some 130,000 clones; approximately 90% were seen once. What was sequenced was blood. All receptors come from a woman in her 50s in good health.

This chain links TRBV12-5 with TRBJ1-2; 7 nucleotides agree with TRBD1. V shed 1 base and J 6 bases; nucleotides not matched to a gene: 5. The germline V gene encodes CDR1 LGHNT and CDR2 FRNRAP. The CDR3 has 14 residues. DNA for the CDR3: TGTGCTAGTGGTTTGGGTGGGACAGAAAATGGCTACACCTTC. Its protein product is CASGLGGTENGYTF.

The gene calls are TRBV3-1 (or the pseudogene TRBV3-2) and TRBJ2-7; D is uncertain. Trimming stripped 4 bases from V and 0 bases from J, with 7 bases between. The CDR3 sequence is 13 residues long. Germline V gives CDR1 LGHDT, CDR2 YNNKEL (reference sequence). The CDR3 nucleotides read TGTGCCAGCAGCCTCCCATCCTCCTACGAGCAGTACTTC. It codes for CASSLPSSYEQYF.

V gene TRBV5-4 combines with J gene TRBJ2-1, with 8 bases that match TRBD2. This CDR3 is 18 amino acids long. The V gene's germline CDR1 is SGHNT and CDR2 YYREEE (reference sequence). Trimming at V came to 5 bases and at J to 3 bases, leaving 16 bases not matched to a gene. The CDR3 bases are TGTGCCAGCAGTCCCGATTCTCCGGGACTAGACCACTACAATGAGCAGTTCTTC. Its translation is CASSPDSPGLDHYNEQFF.

This chain connects TRBV2 to TRBJ1-2, with D possibly TRBD1 on 5 matching bases. CDR3 length equals 16 residues. V was cut by 7 bases and J by 3 bases, with 21 bases left in between. The germline V gene encodes CDR1 SNHLY and CDR2 FYNNEI. CDR3 region: CASKGWKIPNHYGYTF. CDR3 coding DNA: TGTGCCAGCAAGGGGTGGAAAATACCGAACCACTATGGCTACACCTTC.

The chain joins TRBV28 to TRBJ1-2; D might be TRBD1 (5 bases). This CDR3 region has 15 residues. V lost 1 base and J lost 3, with 12 bases in between. CDR1 is MDHEN and CDR2 is SYDVKM in the germline V gene. CDR3 sequence (DNA): TGTGCCAGCAGTTTATCCCCGGGGCCGGACTATGGCTACACCTTC. Amino acid sequence: CASSLSPGPDYGYTF.

J is TRBJ1-5 and V is TRBV28; perhaps TRBD1 as D (5 bases). Trimming took 4 bases from V and 14 from J, leaving 21 bases between them. CDR3 size: 14 residues. The germline CDR1 and CDR2 sequences are MDHEN and SYDVKM. This chain's CDR3 is CASSSGTHFPTEHF. CDR3 in DNA: TGTGCCAGCAGTTCAGGGACGCACTTCCCAACTGAGCATTTT.